The 25 T cell receptor beta chains reported below all come from one sample, sequenced in a study of blood T cell repertoires in COVID-19. This table comes from immunoSEQ multiplex PCR, and its TCRdb copy is limited to in-frame clones, with some not included. This sample has over 50,000 clones, with around 82% found just once. Material: peripheral blood. The receptors originated from a man aged 60 to 75 with COVID-19, enrolled during active disease.

The chain is built from TRBV5-6 and TRBJ1-2, with D tentatively TRBD1 (5 bases). CDR3 size: 14 residues. CDR1 is SGHDT and CDR2 is YYEEEE in the germline V gene. Trimming left V 4 bases short and J 0 bases short, with 10 bases between. CDR3 region: CASSLDITNYGYTF. In DNA, the CDR3 is TGTGCCAGCAGCCTGGACATAACTAACTATGGCTACACCTTC.

The chain employs TRBV9 and TRBJ1-2; TRBD1 matches 10 bases. Trimming took 5 bases from V and 5 from J; bases not matched to a gene: 9. The CDR3 length is 15 residues. Germline V gives CDR1 SGDLS, CDR2 YYNGEE. The DNA of the CDR3 is TGTGCCAGCAGAAACCCCGGGACAGGGGCGTATGGCTACACCTTC. It is translated as CASRNPGTGAYGYTF.

In this sample, this clone turned up a few times. This chain connects TRBV24-1 to TRBJ1-5; perhaps TRBD1 as D (6 bases). Germline V gene sequence: CDR1 KGHDR, CDR2 SFDVKD. Trimming removed 0 bases at V and 4 bases at J, with 18 bases between. The CDR3 consists of 18 residues. The CDR3 loop reads CATSDLYCLGQKNQPQHF. CDR3 nucleotides: TGTGCCACCAGTGATTTGTATTGCCTAGGACAGAAAAATCAGCCCCAGCATTTT.

The rearrangement joins TRBV11-2 to TRBJ2-1; a possible D gene is TRBD1 (6 bases). CDR3 length: 12 residues. V dropped 5 bases and J dropped 9 bases, with 11 bases sitting between them. Germline-derived CDR1 and CDR2 are SGHAT and FQNNGV. The CDR3 protein is CASSVTGIEQFF. The CDR3 DNA is TGTGCCAGCAGCGTCACAGGGATTGAGCAGTTCTTC.

The chain couples TRBV5-1 to TRBJ2-5, with D maybe TRBD2 (6 bases). Per germline, CDR1 SGHRS and CDR2 YFSETQ. Between the trimmed V and J ends, which lost 4 bases and 5 bases, there was a span of 21 bases. CDR3 length: 16 amino acids. The CDR3 region is CASSRDSGPPPETQYF. The CDR3 coding sequence is TGCGCCAGCAGCCGGGACTCCGGGCCACCGCCCGAGACCCAGTACTTC.

The genes are TRBV6-2 or TRBV6-3 and TRBJ1-3; D gene unclear. Germline V lookup: CDR1 MNHEY, CDR2 SVGEGT. The CDR3 is 14 residues long. Trimming stripped 2 bases from V and 0 bases from J, with 5 bases between. CDR3: CASSYVYSGNTIYF. The CDR3 DNA follows: TGTGCCAGCAGTTACGTATACTCTGGAAACACCATATATTTT.

The table lists this clone with a few counts. The chain carries TRBV30 and TRBJ1-2, with a possible D match to TRBD1 (6 bases). V dropped 2 bases and J dropped 7 bases, with 8 bases sitting between them. Germline V gives CDR1 GTSNPN, CDR2 SVGIG (reference sequence). CDR3 size: 11 residues. The CDR3 protein is CAWSTGLGYTF. The DNA for the CDR3 is TGTGCCTGGAGTACAGGGCTTGGCTACACCTTC.

This chain links TRBV15 with TRBJ1-5; possibly TRBD1 for D (5 bases). This CDR3 has 15 residues. V was pared by 4 bases and J by 4 bases, with 14 bases between. Germline-derived CDR1 and CDR2 are LNHNV and YYDKDF (reference sequence). This CDR3 reads CATSIVQGQNQPQHF. As DNA, the CDR3 is TGTGCCACCAGCATTGTTCAGGGCCAAAATCAGCCCCAGCATTTT.

This rearrangement joins TRBV13 to TRBJ2-3; 10 positions agree with TRBD1. The junction had 11 bases not matched to a gene; V was cut back by 5 bases and J by 6 bases. The CDR3 has 16 residues. Germline V gene lookup returns CDR1 PRHDT and CDR2 FYEKMQ (reference sequence). CDR3: CASSQGTGDDRDTQYF. In DNA, the CDR3 is TGTGCCAGCAGCCAAGGGACAGGGGACGACAGGGATACGCAGTATTTT.

This sequence joins TRBV6-5 and TRBJ1-2; the D is unclear. The CDR3 spans 15 residues. Germline assignment: CDR1 MNHEY and CDR2 SVGAGI. Trimming took off 7 bases at V and 6 bases at J, with 21 bases between the two ends. CDR3 region: CASTPNPGLGNGYTF. In DNA form, the CDR3 reads TGTGCCAGCACTCCGAATCCGGGATTAGGCAATGGCTACACCTTC.

The rearrangement joins TRBV7-2 to TRBJ2-1, with 7 positions matching TRBD2. With 1 base clipped from V and 3 bases from J, the junction kept 3 bases outside the gene matches. The CDR3 has 15 amino acids. CDR1 SGHTA and CDR2 FQGNSA come from the germline V gene. CDR3 nucleotides: TGTGCCAGCAGCTTAGTCGCGGGGGACTACAATGAGCAGTTCTTC. The encoded protein is CASSLVAGDYNEQFF.

The rearrangement joins TRBV3-1 (or the pseudogene TRBV3-2) to TRBJ2-7, with TRBD2 identical over 9 bases. CDR1 LGHDT and CDR2 YNNKEL come from the germline V gene (reference sequence). The CDR3 sequence is 14 residues long. Trimming at V came to 5 bases and at J to 7 bases, leaving 9 bases not matched to a gene. The CDR3 is CASSVGGRAGEQYF. The DNA of the CDR3 is TGTGCCAGCAGCGTCGGCGGGAGGGCGGGTGAGCAGTACTTC.

The chain has TRBV5-1 and TRBJ2-2; 7 bases line up with TRBD1. Looked up from germline, CDR1 is SGHRS and CDR2 is YFSETQ. The V and J ends lost 3 bases and 3 bases, in that order; junction bases with no gene match: 5. This CDR3 is 15 amino acids long. Here the CDR3 DNA reads TGCGCCAGCAGCTCCGGGGACAGCTACACCGGGGAGCTGTTTTTT. It codes for CASSSGDSYTGELFF.

This chain joins TRBV11-3 and TRBJ1-2, with 8 bases fitting TRBD1. CDR1 is SGHNT and CDR2 is YENEEA in the germline V gene. There are 19 residues in the CDR3. With V trimmed by 3 bases and J by 10 bases, 25 bases remained unmatched. In nucleotides, the CDR3 is TGTGCCAGCAGCTTCTGGGCAGGGGGCGTCCCAAAGCTGCCCTCCACCTACACCTTC. Amino acid sequence: CASSFWAGGVPKLPSTYTF.

The CDR3 nucleotides are TGTGCCAGCAGCAAAGTCGGGGGATCTAATGAAAAACTGTTTTTT. Translated, it gives CASSKVGGSNEKLFF. The V call is TRBV21-1, the J call TRBJ1-4. TRBV21-1 is shown as a pseudogene. The CDR3 has 15 amino acids.

The chain couples TRBV19 to TRBJ1-6, with D possibly being TRBD1 (5 bases). In germline, CDR1 is LNHDA, CDR2 SQIVND (reference sequence). Trimming removed 3 bases from V and 0 bases from J, with 9 bases in between. CDR3 length: 16 amino acids. CDR3 sequence: CASSMDIRSYNSPLHF. DNA for the CDR3: TGTGCCAGTAGTATGGACATTCGCTCCTATAATTCACCCCTCCACTTT.

The CDR3 spells CASSQLPIGGDTEAFF. In DNA, the CDR3 is TGTGCCAGCAGCCAACTACCCATCGGGGGGGACACTGAAGCTTTCTTT. The V and J genes are TRBV3-1 (or the pseudogene TRBV3-2) and TRBJ1-1; TRBD1 is a possible D gene (5 bases). Trimming stripped 2 bases from V and 3 bases from J, with 16 bases between. The germline V gene has CDR1 LGHDT and CDR2 YNNKEL (reference sequence). The CDR3 is 16 amino acids.

A few counts support this clone. This rearrangement joins TRBV4-1 to TRBJ1-2, with a weak D call TRBD1 (5 bases). V was clipped by 1 base and J by 4 bases, with 10 bases between them. Per the germline V gene, CDR1 is MGHRA and CDR2 is YSYEKL. The CDR3 has 14 amino acids. The chain's CDR3 is CASSQAPGPYGYTF. Written as DNA, the CDR3 is TGCGCCAGCAGCCAAGCTCCAGGGCCCTATGGCTACACCTTC.

This rearrangement joins TRBV24-1 to TRBJ2-5, with a weak D call TRBD2 (6 bases). This CDR3 region has 14 residues. V lost 5 bases to trimming and J lost 6 bases, with 15 bases between them. The germline V gene encodes CDR1 KGHDR and CDR2 SFDVKD. CDR3 DNA: TGTGCCACCAGTGGGGTGGGGGGAAGTAAGACCCAGTACTTC. Protein product: CATSGVGGSKTQYF.

V and J are TRBV19 and TRBJ2-1; 10 bases agree with TRBD2. The CDR3 has 15 residues. Germline CDR1 is LNHDA and CDR2 is SQIVND (reference sequence). Unmatched junction bases numbered 5, after V lost 5 bases and J lost 4 bases. This CDR3 reads CASSPPGLAYNEQFF. In nucleotides, the CDR3 is TGTGCCAGTAGTCCGCCGGGACTAGCGTACAATGAGCAGTTCTTC. The full variable domain, its missing parts supplied by reference TRBV19 and TRBJ2-1, is DGGITQSPKYLFRKEGQNVTLSCEQNLNHDAMYWYRQDPGQGLRLIYYSQIVNDFQKGDIAEGYSVSREKKESFPLTVTSAQKNPTAFYLCASSPPGLAYNEQFFGPGTRLTVL.

The sample holds one count of this clone. This rearrangement joins TRBV11-1 to TRBJ2-7; possibly TRBD2 for D (5 bases). Trimming stripped 6 bases from V and 11 bases from J, with 26 bases between. The germline V gene encodes CDR1 SGHAT and CDR2 FQDESV (reference sequence). The CDR3 sequence is 15 residues long. The CDR3 DNA sequence: TGTGCCAGCAGTTTCGATCCGGACGGACTTGGTACGGAGTACTTC. It translates to CASSFDPDGLGTEYF.

This chain uses TRBV10-3 with TRBJ1-1, with 7 bases matching TRBD1. The germline CDR1 and CDR2 sequences are ENHRY and SYGVKD. The CDR3 is 13 residues long. The V segment lost 10 bases and the J segment 2 bases; nucleotides outside the gene matches: 7. The CDR3 reads CATKGTANTEAFF. As DNA, the CDR3 is TGTGCCACGAAGGGGACAGCAAACACTGAAGCTTTCTTT.

Remarks on this clone: The same CDR3 can be traced to other DNA sequences in this sample. The rearrangement uses TRBV7-6 and TRBJ2-2; D may be TRBD1 (5 bases). CDR3 size: 14 residues. Germline V gene lookup returns CDR1 SGHVS and CDR2 FNYEAQ. V was trimmed by 6 bases and J by 1 base, leaving 9 bases between them. The CDR3 is CASSQQENTGELFF. CDR3 DNA sequence: TGTGCCAGCAGTCAACAGGAGAACACCGGGGAGCTGTTTTTT.

The chain links TRBV5-1 to TRBJ1-1, with TRBD1 as a possible D gene (6 bases). This CDR3 spans 14 amino acids. CDR1 and CDR2 (germline): SGHRS, YFSETQ. The V end was cut by 2 bases, the J end by 2 bases, with 10 bases between. This chain's CDR3 is CASSLGQTNTEAFF. In nucleotides, the CDR3 is TGCGCCAGCAGCTTAGGACAGACAAACACTGAAGCTTTCTTT.

The rearrangement uses TRBV24-1 and TRBJ2-1, with 9 bases matching TRBD1. Germline V gene lookup returns CDR1 KGHDR and CDR2 SFDVKD. The V segment lost 1 base and the J segment 7 bases; nucleotides outside the gene matches: 1. The CDR3 has 14 amino acids. The CDR3 loop is CATSDFGTGNEQFF. CDR3 DNA: TGTGCCACCAGTGATTTTGGGACAGGGAATGAGCAGTTCTTC.